This is a list of T cell receptor beta chains from one sample in a study of cytomegalovirus exposure and HLA in healthy donors. The table came from immunoSEQ multiplex PCR; TCRdb's copy has only in-frame clones and leaves some out. The sample records some 120,000 clones, 77% being singletons. The source material was PBMCs. The receptors were gathered from a human donor in good health. Each CDR3 is given with its conserved first and last residue. Each record gives: J gene, CDR3 length, clone size, D gene, V gene, CDR3 DNA, CDR3 protein. The D gene is left open where the match is weak. Clone size is given for some rows only: seen once, a few or many times, or a class if the clone is expanded.

>TRBJ2-7|13|few|-|TRBV6-1
TGTGCCAGCAGCCTCGTGGCAGCCTACGAGCAGTACTTC
CASSLVAAYEQYF
>TRBJ2-7|14|-|-|TRBV5-1
TGCGCCAGCAGCTTGGATGCCAGGGTCTACGAGCAGTACTTC
CASSLDARVYEQYF
>TRBJ1-3|17|-|TRBD1|TRBV28
TGTGCCAGCAGACGTGGACAGGGTTATATCTCTGGAAACACCATATATTTT
CASRRGQGYISGNTIYF
>TRBJ2-1|16|once|TRBD2|TRBV28
TGTGCCAGCAGTCCTCCGGGACTAGCGATTTACAATGAGCAGTTCTTC
CASSPPGLAIYNEQFF
>TRBJ2-6|22|-|TRBD1|TRBV18
TGTGCCAGCTCACCCTACGACAGTCTTAACAGGGGGGCCCACTCTGGGGCCAACGTCCTGACTTTC
CASSPYDSLNRGAHSGANVLTF
>TRBJ2-3|18|-|TRBD2|TRBV28
TGTGCCAGCAGTTTAACCGTGGCGTGGCGGGAGGGCACAGATACGCAGTATTTT
CASSLTVAWREGTDTQYF
>TRBJ2-3|14|-|TRBD2|TRBV6-4
TGTGCCAGCAGTGCGGGAGGGAGCACAGATACGCAGTATTTT
CASSAGGSTDTQYF
>TRBJ2-3|18|-|-|TRBV19
TGTGCCAGTAGCCAAACGAGACAAGGGGGACGGCGCACAGATACGCAGTATTTT
CASSQTRQGGRRTDTQYF
>TRBJ1-1|15|-|-|TRBV7-9
TGTGCCAGCAGCTTAGCGAAGGCCGGGGGAGCTGAAGCTTTCTTT
CASSLAKAGGAEAFF
>TRBJ2-3|12|-|-|TRBV6-6
TGTGCCAGCAGTTTCCGGGCAGATACGCAGTATTTT
CASSFRADTQYF
>TRBJ1-2|14|few|TRBD1|TRBV28
TGTGCCAGCAGTTTATACGCGACAGGGTATGGCTACACCTTC
CASSLYATGYGYTF
>TRBJ1-3|13|-|-|TRBV9
TGTGCCAGCAGCGCAACGGGGGGAAACACCATATATTTT
CASSATGGNTIYF
>TRBJ1-2|12|few|-|TRBV6-6
TGTGCCAGCAGACGACCGGGGGGGGGCTACACCTTC
CASRRPGGGYTF
>TRBJ2-1|15|once|-|TRBV2
TGTGCCAGCAGTGAATTTTTTTGGGTACGGGATGAGCAGTTCTTC
CASSEFFWVRDEQFF
>TRBJ2-7|14|-|-|TRBV5-6
TGTGCCAGCAGCAAGGTACAGCTCCCTTACGAGCAGTACTTC
CASSKVQLPYEQYF
>TRBJ1-5|14|once|TRBD1|TRBV19
TGTGCCAGTAGTGTGGGACAGGGGAATCAGCCCCAGCATTTT
CASSVGQGNQPQHF
>TRBJ2-1|15|few|TRBD2|TRBV28
TGTGCCAGCATTTCCGGGACTAGCGGGTACAATGAGCAGTTCTTC
CASISGTSGYNEQFF
>TRBJ1-3|16|-|TRBD1|TRBV9
TGTGCCAGCAGCGTAGAAGGGACAGCCTCTGGAAACACCATATATTTT
CASSVEGTASGNTIYF
>TRBJ2-7|14|-|-|TRBV10-3
TGTGCCATCACCCTTTACGCATACTACTACGAGCAGTACTTC
CAITLYAYYYEQYF
>TRBJ1-1|15|few|-|TRBV6-5
TGTGCCAGCAGCTTACAGGCGGGGGCGGTTACTGAAGCTTTCTTT
CASSLQAGAVTEAFF
>TRBJ1-6|15|-|TRBD1|TRBV30
TGTGCCTGGAGTGTACTTACAGGGGTGCGTTCACCCCTCCACTTT
CAWSVLTGVRSPLHF
>TRBJ2-7|16|-|-|TRBV2
TGTGCCAGCAGTGAAGCGCTCCGGCTAGTTCTCTACGAGCAGTACTTC
CASSEALRLVLYEQYF
>TRBJ2-5|17|-|-|TRBV5-4
TGTGCCAGCAGCCATGCAAACCCGGGCAGGGGAACGGAGACCCAGTACTTC
CASSHANPGRGTETQYF
>TRBJ2-3|16|-|TRBD2|TRBV7-2
TGTGCCAGCAGCCCAGCCCCGGGGAGGGGACCAGATACGCAGTATTTT
CASSPAPGRGPDTQYF
>TRBJ2-7|17|-|TRBD2|TRBV5-1
TGCGCCAGCAGCTTGGATTTGATAGCGGGAGGGACCAACGAGCAGTACTTC
CASSLDLIAGGTNEQYF
>TRBJ2-1|17|-|TRBD2|TRBV9
TGTGCCAGCAGCCCCCACCAGCGGGAAAGCTCCTACAATGAGCAGTTCTTC
CASSPHQRESSYNEQFF
>TRBJ1-4|15|-|TRBD1|TRBV6-5
TGTGCCAGCAGTTACTTGGACAGGGACAATGAAAAACTGTTTTTT
CASSYLDRDNEKLFF
>TRBJ1-2|14|-|-|TRBV7-8
TGTGCCAGCAGCTTAGGGACAATGGGCTGGGGCTACACCTTC
CASSLGTMGWGYTF
>TRBJ2-7|14|few|-|TRBV4-1
TGCGCCAGCAGCCAAGAGGGGGGGGCGCACGAGCAGTACTTC
CASSQEGGAHEQYF
>TRBJ2-7|14|-|-|TRBV5-1
TGCGCCAGCAGCCAAGCCTTGACTAGTTTCGAGCAGTACTTC
CASSQALTSFEQYF
>TRBJ2-2|15|once|-|TRBV5-6
TGTGCCAGCAGCTTGGACAGGGCCAACACCGGGGAGCTGTTTTTT
CASSLDRANTGELFF
>TRBJ2-6|17|-|-|TRBV5-1
TGCGCCAGCAGCTTAGGGGTCCTCAGCTCTGGGGCCAACGTCCTGACTTTC
CASSLGVLSSGANVLTF
>TRBJ2-1|15|-|TRBD1|TRBV28
TGTGCCAGCAGAAAGGACAGGGGAAGAGGAAATGAGCAGTTCTTC
CASRKDRGRGNEQFF
>TRBJ1-1|14|-|-|TRBV30
TGTGCCTGGTCAGGGACTCCCCAGAACACTGAAGCTTTCTTT
CAWSGTPQNTEAFF
>TRBJ1-1|14|-|TRBD1|TRBV12-5
TGTGCTAGTGTCCTCGGACAGGGCGACACTGAAGCTTTCTTT
CASVLGQGDTEAFF
>TRBJ1-1|13|-|-|TRBV6-5
TGTGCCAGCAGTTCCCGAGTGAACACTGAAGCTTTCTTT
CASSSRVNTEAFF
>TRBJ1-4|12|-|-|TRBV11-2
TGTGCCAGCAGCTTGTCCATTGAAAAACTGTTTTTT
CASSLSIEKLFF
>TRBJ2-1|16|-|TRBD2|TRBV27
TGTGCCAGCAGTTCAGCCGGGACTAGCGGTACAAGTGAGCAGTTCTTC
CASSSAGTSGTSEQFF
>TRBJ1-5|16|once|TRBD1|TRBV15
TGTGCCACCTCTGAATGGGACAGGGAGGTCAATCAGCCCCAGCATTTT
CATSEWDREVNQPQHF
>TRBJ2-2|15|-|TRBD2|TRBV18
TGTGCCAGCTCACCAATGACTAGCGGGATCGGGGAGCTGTTTTTT
CASSPMTSGIGELFF
>TRBJ2-1|17|-|TRBD2|TRBV4-1
TGCGCCAGCAGCCAAACACCCCCCAGCGGGGGGTACAATGAGCAGTTCTTC
CASSQTPPSGGYNEQFF
>TRBJ2-7|14|-|-|TRBV2
TGTGCCAGCAGTGAAAGCAGGGAACTCTACGAGCAGTACTTC
CASSESRELYEQYF
>TRBJ2-5|14|-|TRBD1|TRBV5-1
TGCGCCAGCACCCTGACAGGGATCCAAGAGACCCAGTACTTC
CASTLTGIQETQYF
>TRBJ2-1|14|-|TRBD2|TRBV10-1
TGCGCCAGCAGCCACGGACTAGCGGGATATGAGCAGTTCTTC
CASSHGLAGYEQFF
>TRBJ2-7|15|-|-|TRBV19
TGTGCCAGTAGTATAGACACAGCTGAAGCCTACGAGCAGTACTTC
CASSIDTAEAYEQYF
>TRBJ2-1|15|-|TRBD2|TRBV19
TGTGCCAGTAGTATTGAGGCGGGAGCGCGTAATGAGCAGTTCTTC
CASSIEAGARNEQFF